The 19 T cell receptor beta chains below come from one sample, sequenced in a study of T cell changes during pregnancy in multiple sclerosis. Method: immunoSEQ multiplex PCR; TCRdb's copy keeps in-frame clones and lacks some. The sample contains roughly 93,000 clones, about 90% of which appear only once. The material sequenced was peripheral blood, taken after pregnancy. Every receptor here comes from a female donor in good health, enrolled as a control in a pregnancy study.

This chain links TRBV5-1 with TRBJ1-2, with 7 bases identical to TRBD1. The CDR3 extends over 14 amino acids. J lost 3 bases, V lost 7 bases, and 9 bases had no gene match. Germline CDR1 and CDR2: SGHRS and YFSETQ. The CDR3 here is CASATGLIHYGYTF. The CDR3 DNA is TGCGCCAGCGCGACAGGGCTTATACACTATGGCTACACCTTC.

The CDR3, as DNA: TGTGCCAGCGAAGGACAGCTCTCCTACGAGCAGTACTTC. It is translated as CASEGQLSYEQYF. V is TRBV6-1 and J is TRBJ2-7; TRBD1 is a possible D gene (6 bases). Looked up from germline, CDR1 is MNHNS and CDR2 is SASEGT. This CDR3 contains 13 residues. Between the trimmed V and J ends, which lost 8 bases and 0 bases, there was a span of 11 bases.

The chain employs TRBV2 and TRBJ2-3; D remains unclear. CDR3 length: 13 residues. The germline V and J ends were trimmed by 6 bases and 1 base, with 8 bases remaining between them. Germline V CDR1 and CDR2: SNHLY, FYNNEI. CDR3 nucleotides: TGTGCCAGCAGAGAGGCTCGCACAGATACGCAGTATTTT. Protein: CASREARTDTQYF. Filled out from reference TRBV2 and TRBJ2-3, the complete variable domain reads EPEVTQTPSHQVTQMGQEVILRCVPISNHLYFYWYRQILGQKVEFLVSFYNNEISEKSEIFDDQFSVERPDGSNFTLKIRSTKLEDSAMYFCASREARTDTQYFGPGTRLTVL.

The chain combines TRBV7-8 with TRBJ2-7; 7 bases map to TRBD2. Germline CDR1 reads SGHVS; CDR2 reads FQNEAQ. The CDR3 length is 13 residues. J was trimmed by 3 bases and V by 2 bases; bases with no gene match: 1. The CDR3 sequence is CASSLSGDYEQYF. As DNA, the CDR3 is TGTGCCAGCAGCTTAAGCGGGGACTACGAGCAGTACTTC.

The chain employs TRBV13 and TRBJ2-4, with a weak D call TRBD2 (5 bases). The CDR3 has 16 residues. Germline V lookup: CDR1 PRHDT, CDR2 FYEKMQ (reference sequence). V lost 2 bases, J lost 3 bases, and 14 bases lay in between. This CDR3 reads CASSLSESLDKNIQYF. The DNA of the CDR3 is TGTGCCAGCAGCTTATCGGAGTCACTAGACAAAAACATTCAGTACTTC.

The rearrangement uses TRBV13 and TRBJ2-5, with 8 positions matching TRBD1. The last part of the DNA fits TRBJ2-7 better; the J call may be wrong. CDR3 size: 16 residues. CDR1 and CDR2 (germline): PRHDT, FYEKMQ (reference sequence). CDR3: CASSLGRDRGSYEQYF. The CDR3 DNA reads TGTGCCAGCAGCTTAGGCCGAGACAGGGGCTCCTACGAGCAGTACTTC.

V is TRBV10-2 and J is TRBJ2-2; TRBD2 matches at 8 bases. Germline assignment: CDR1 WSHSY and CDR2 SAAADI. The CDR3 runs 15 residues. The trim removed 1 base at V and 4 bases at J, leaving 2 bases unmatched. The CDR3 loop is CASSEFGGGTGELFF. The CDR3 coding sequence is TGCGCCAGCAGTGAGTTCGGGGGGGGCACCGGGGAGCTGTTTTTT.

The chain couples TRBV6-1 to TRBJ2-1; 9 nucleotides match TRBD2. Germline CDR1 reads MNHNS; CDR2 reads SASEGT. The ends lost 6 bases at V and 2 bases at J; junction bases unmatched: 8. This CDR3 has 16 residues. Here the CDR3 DNA reads TGTGCCAGCAGCGAACATAGGACTAGCGCCTACAATGAGCAGTTCTTC. Encoded protein: CASSEHRTSAYNEQFF.

The chain recombines TRBV23-1 with TRBJ2-7; possible D gene TRBD2, 6 bases. TRBV23-1 is assigned to the ORF class and has an uncertain function. The CDR3 is 13 residues long. V gave up 9 bases and J gave up 6 bases, with 18 bases separating them. Written as DNA, the CDR3 is TGCGCCAGGACTCGTTGTGAGGGAGGCGAGCAGTACTTC. Amino acid sequence: CARTRCEGGEQYF.

The rearrangement links TRBV18 to TRBJ2-5, with a possible D match to TRBD1 (6 bases). Trimming removed 3 bases from V and 5 bases from J, with 13 bases in between. Germline CDR1 reads KGHSH; CDR2 reads LQKENI. The CDR3 runs 14 residues. The CDR3 loop is CASSPVGTPETQYF. CDR3 DNA sequence: TGTGCCAGCTCACCGGTGGGGACACCGGAGACCCAGTACTTC.

V gene TRBV7-9 combines with J gene TRBJ2-4; D may be TRBD1 (6 bases). There are 16 residues in the CDR3. Germline loops: CDR1 SEHNR, CDR2 FQNEAQ (reference sequence). V was clipped by 5 bases and J by 0 bases, with 14 bases between them. As DNA, the CDR3 is TGTGCCAGCAGCATTACAGGGAGCTTAGCCAAAAACATTCAGTACTTC. Translated, it gives CASSITGSLAKNIQYF.

Points on this clone: Other nucleotide sequences in the sample specify the same CDR3. The gene calls are TRBV18 and TRBJ2-3, with TRBD1 as a possible D gene (6 bases). Germline V CDR1 and CDR2: KGHSH, LQKENI. The CDR3 is made up of 15 amino acids. With 6 bases removed from V and 1 base from J, the gap between germline ends came to 14 bases. The CDR3 sequence: CASSPPQGRTDTQYF. CDR3 nucleotides: TGTGCCAGCTCCCCCCCGCAGGGGCGCACAGATACGCAGTATTTT.

V is TRBV7-2 and J is TRBJ1-1, with D possibly TRBD1 on 6 matching bases. Germline assignment: CDR1 SGHTA and CDR2 FQGNSA. The CDR3 covers 15 residues. V was shortened by 5 bases and J by 1 base, with 14 bases between the two germline ends. The CDR3 loop reads CASSLVTGRNTEAFF. In DNA, the CDR3 is TGTGCCAGCAGCCTAGTAACAGGGAGGAACACTGAAGCTTTCTTT.

The chain couples TRBV7-2 to TRBJ1-4; 7 bases are a match to TRBD1. Trimming removed 1 base from V and 2 bases from J; junction bases left unmatched: 1. Germline assignment: CDR1 SGHTA and CDR2 FQGNSA. There are 15 residues in the CDR3. CDR3 loop: CASSLEGQTNEKLFF. The CDR3 DNA reads TGTGCCAGCAGCTTAGAGGGACAGACTAATGAAAAACTGTTTTTT.

The rearrangement uses TRBV30 and TRBJ2-5; 9 nucleotides line up with TRBD2. CDR1 and CDR2 (germline): GTSNPN, SVGIG (reference sequence). The V segment lost 5 bases and the J segment 2 bases; nucleotides outside the gene matches: 9. This CDR3 is built from 15 residues. The CDR3 here is CAWGGSGGWQETQYF. Here the CDR3 DNA reads TGTGCCTGGGGGGGGAGCGGGGGGTGGCAAGAGACCCAGTACTTC.

This chain uses TRBV10-3 with TRBJ2-2, with 12 positions matching TRBD2. Germline V CDR1 and CDR2: ENHRY, SYGVKD. J lost 2 bases, V lost 3 bases, and 4 bases had no gene match. There are 17 residues in the CDR3. In nucleotides, the CDR3 is TGTGCCATCAGTGATCCGGGACTAGCGGGCAACACCGGGGAGCTGTTTTTT. Its protein product is CAISDPGLAGNTGELFF.

The J gene is TRBJ2-3, the V gene TRBV9; 9 positions match TRBD2. Trimming cost V 0 bases and J 6 bases; bases outside gene matches: 8. The CDR3 runs to 16 residues. Per the germline V gene, CDR1 is SGDLS and CDR2 is YYNGEE. The CDR3 is CASSVVAGGPVDTQYF. Written as DNA, the CDR3 is TGTGCCAGCAGCGTAGTGGCGGGGGGGCCGGTGGATACGCAGTATTTT.

V gene TRBV19 combines with J gene TRBJ1-2; TRBD1 agrees at 7 bases. This CDR3 is built from 13 residues. Germline values: CDR1 LNHDA, CDR2 SQIVND (reference sequence). The V gene end was trimmed by 5 bases and the J gene end by 5 bases; junction bases not matched to a gene: 5. CDR3: CASSRGQEYGYTF. CDR3 coding DNA: TGTGCCAGTAGTCGTGGACAGGAGTATGGCTACACCTTC.

This chain links TRBV28 with TRBJ1-2; D gene unclear. V lost 6 bases to trimming and J lost 3 bases, with 14 bases between them. This CDR3 has 14 residues. CDR1 is MDHEN, CDR2 SYDVKM, per germline. CDR3 sequence reads: CASRKRYGYYGYTF. The CDR3 coding sequence is TGTGCCAGCAGAAAAAGATACGGTTACTATGGCTACACCTTC.